The clone carrying this TCR beta chain was observed at least ten times. The antigen remains unidentified. TCRdb processed the 5' RACE reads anew with MiXCR; each CDR3 protein has one entry. The table has around 25,000 distinct CDR3 sequences, over 10% seen once; the top ten hold under 40%. With V trimmed by 3 bases and J by 4 bases, 0 bases remained unmatched. Germline assignment: CDR1 LNHNV and CDR2 YYDKDF (reference sequence). This CDR3 comprises 14 residues. This record belongs to a study of CD8 T cells in ankylosing spondylitis. Study outcomes and limitations: Blood of patients with ankylosing spondylitis appeared to be characterized by a TCR beta motif of several highly homologous variants.

The gene calls are TRBV15 and TRBJ2-3, with TRBD2 matching over 11 bases. This clonotype was obtained from a male donor with ankylosing spondylitis or in good health (not recorded which). Sequenced material: blood. The CDR3: CATSRGLAADTQYF. The CDR3 DNA reads TGTGCCACCAGCAGGGGACTAGCGGCAGATACGCAGTATTTT. The entire variable domain, with the rest obtained from reference TRBV15 and TRBJ2-3, is as follows: DAMVIQNPRYQVTQFGKPVTLSCSQTLNHNVMYWYQQKSSQAPKLLFHYYDKDFNNEADTPDNFQSRRPNTSFCFLDIRSPGLGDTAMYLCATSRGLAADTQYFGPGTRLTVL.